The clone carrying this T cell receptor (beta chain) was picked up many times. The germline CDR1 and CDR2 sequences are MDHEN and SYDVKM. This CDR3 has 14 residues. V lost 3 bases and J lost 3, with 12 bases in between. It was by quantitative 5'-RACE with molecular barcodes that TCR beta libraries were made. TCRdb independently ran MiXCR on the 5' RACE reads; one entry per CDR3 protein. The repertoire has 200,000 or so distinct CDR3 sequences, over 10% of them found once; the top ten carry approximately 11%. This specimen belongs to a study of CD8 T cells in ankylosing spondylitis. This chain links TRBV28 with TRBJ2-7; perhaps TRBD2 as D (7 bases). The sample was blood, either unsorted or a sorted T cell fraction (not recorded which). This clonotype was obtained from a female donor with ankylosing spondylitis or in good health (not recorded which). The CDR3 here is CASSFPGGIYEQYF. The CDR3 DNA follows: TGTGCCAGCAGTTTCCCGGGGGGCATCTACGAGCAGTACTTC.